Listed here are 10 T cell receptor beta chains from one sample, sequenced in a study of blood T cell repertoires in COVID-19. Only in-frame clones appear in the TCRdb table, and some are missing; sequencing was by immunoSEQ multiplex PCR. The profile covers hundreds of thousands of clones, with 86% appearing a single time and 2% to 2.5% taken by the ten largest. Sample: PBMCs or T cells enriched from blood (not recorded which). The source of these receptors is a woman between 50 and 59 years old who had recovered from COVID-19.

V and J are TRBV4-1 and TRBJ1-5; 9 bases agree with TRBD1. From germline, CDR1 is MGHRA and CDR2 YSYEKL. The V and J ends lost 1 base and 4 bases, in that order; junction bases with no gene match: 8. This CDR3 is 17 amino acids long. The CDR3 DNA follows: TGCGCCAGCAGCCAAGCTCCACAGGGGGCTGGGAATCAGCCCCAGCATTTT. Protein product: CASSQAPQGAGNQPQHF.

This chain uses TRBV4-1 with TRBJ1-3, with D unclear. This CDR3 is 17 amino acids long. V lost 1 base, J lost 0 bases, and 13 bases lay in between. Germline-derived CDR1 and CDR2 are MGHRA and YSYEKL. CDR3 DNA sequence: TGCGCCAGCAGCCAAGTCGGTGTTCGGGGCTCTGGAAACACCATATATTTT. Translated, it gives CASSQVGVRGSGNTIYF.

The CDR3: CASTGQDLNYGYTF. Here the CDR3 DNA reads TGTGCCAGCACGGGACAAGACCTTAACTATGGCTACACCTTC. V and J are TRBV6-5 and TRBJ1-2, with D perhaps matching TRBD1 (6 bases). Per germline, CDR1 MNHEY and CDR2 SVGAGI. The V gene lost 7 bases and the J gene lost 1 base, with 13 bases spanning the gap. This CDR3 region has 14 residues.

CDR3 nucleotide sequence: TGTGCCAGCAGACCCCTGGACAGGGGAGGTGAAAAACTGTTTTTT. This gives the protein CASRPLDRGGEKLFF. V is TRBV6-5 and J is TRBJ1-4; TRBD1 matches 9 bases. V shed 6 bases, J shed 7 bases, and the junction held 9 bases outside the gene matches. This CDR3 is built from 15 residues. Germline V gene data show CDR1 as MNHEY and CDR2 as SVGAGI.

The chain recombines TRBV4-1 with TRBJ2-7; 9 bases line up with TRBD2. CDR3 length: 17 residues. The V segment lost 1 base and the J segment 3 bases; nucleotides outside the gene matches: 10. CDR1 and CDR2 from the germline V gene are MGHRA and YSYEKL. The chain's CDR3 is CASSQGGSGGPGYEQYF. The CDR3 DNA reads TGCGCCAGCAGCCAAGGGGGTAGCGGGGGCCCCGGCTACGAGCAGTACTTC.

CDR3 in amino acids: CASSQTGGRQPQHF. DNA of the CDR3: TGTGCCAGCAGCCAGACAGGGGGAAGACAGCCCCAGCATTTT. The chain joins TRBV3-1 (or the pseudogene TRBV3-2) to TRBJ1-5; 9 bases fit TRBD1. The trim removed 3 bases at V and 7 bases at J, leaving 4 bases unmatched. Germline lookup yields CDR1 LGHDT and CDR2 YNNKEL (reference sequence). CDR3 length: 14 residues.

V usage is TRBV3-1 (or the pseudogene TRBV3-2) and J usage is TRBJ2-3, with 11 bases matching TRBD2. In germline, CDR1 is LGHDT, CDR2 YNNKEL (reference sequence). The V segment lost 7 bases and the J segment 3 bases; nucleotides outside the gene matches: 9. The CDR3 is made up of 16 amino acids. This CDR3 is CASTFHSGGGTDTQYF. CDR3 nucleotides: TGTGCCAGCACCTTTCATAGCGGGGGGGGGACAGATACGCAGTATTTT.

This clone was seen once. The genes are TRBV7-9 and TRBJ2-3, with TRBD2 identical over 8 bases. Per the germline V gene, CDR1 is SEHNR and CDR2 is FQNEAQ (reference sequence). This CDR3 is built from 14 residues. V lost 6 bases, J lost 5 bases, and 7 bases stayed unmatched. The CDR3 bases are TGTGCCAGCAGACCCGGGGGGGGGCTAGATACGCAGTATTTT. Translating gives CASRPGGGLDTQYF.

The rearrangement links TRBV5-6 to TRBJ1-5; perhaps TRBD1 as D (5 bases). CDR1 is SGHDT and CDR2 is YYEEEE in the germline V gene. Trimming took off 4 bases at V and 5 bases at J, with 16 bases between the two ends. This CDR3 spans 15 amino acids. The CDR3: CASSGWGRGDQPQHF. The CDR3 nucleotides read TGTGCCAGCAGCGGGTGGGGGAGGGGCGATCAGCCCCAGCATTTT.

V usage is TRBV2 and J usage is TRBJ2-7; the D is unclear. The germline V gene has CDR1 SNHLY and CDR2 FYNNEI. CDR3 size: 12 residues. Deletions cut 6 bases from V and 3 bases from J, with 9 bases between. The CDR3 DNA sequence: TGTGCCAGCAGCGAACAGAACTACGAGCAGTACTTC. Translation gives CASSEQNYEQYF. The full variable domain, rest sourced from reference TRBV2 and TRBJ2-7, is EPEVTQTPSHQVTQMGQEVILRCVPISNHLYFYWYRQILGQKVEFLVSFYNNEISEKSEIFDDQFSVERPDGSNFTLKIRSTKLEDSAMYFCASSEQNYEQYFGPGTRLTVT.